The 15 T cell receptor beta chains in this list originate from one sample, sequenced in a study of naive and memory T cell subsets. The beta constant-region primer was an equimolar mix of two oligonucleotides covering TRBC1 and TRBC2. Via MiXCR, TCRdb re-called the UMI-ligation and nested PCR reads, giving one row per CDR3 protein. The sample records around 40,000 distinct CDR3 sequences, about an eighth being singletons. The material sequenced was effector memory CD4+ T cells from blood. Subset indicated: effector memory, CD45RA- CD27-. The receptors shown here come from a human donor in good health.

A few counts support this clonotype. The chain employs TRBV20-1 and TRBJ1-3, with 7 bases aligning to TRBD1. The junction had 7 bases not matched to a gene; V was cut back by 4 bases and J by 4 bases. Germline V gene data show CDR1 as DFQATT and CDR2 as SNEGSKA (reference sequence). This CDR3 region has 14 residues. CDR3 loop: CSATEGAWGNTIYF. Written as DNA, the CDR3 is TGCAGTGCTACCGAGGGGGCGTGGGGAAACACCATATATTTT.

This clonotype was recorded many times. The chain carries TRBV7-9 and TRBJ1-1; a weak D match, TRBD1 (5 bases). The germline CDR1 and CDR2 sequences are SEHNR and FQNEAQ (reference sequence). This CDR3 contains 14 residues. V lost 7 bases and J 0 bases, leaving 12 bases between the germline ends. CDR3 sequence: CASIPLGVNTEAFF. The DNA for the CDR3 is TGTGCCAGCATCCCCTTGGGGGTGAACACTGAAGCTTTCTTT.

This clonotype was seen ten or more times. The chain links TRBV5-1 to TRBJ2-7, with D perhaps assigned TRBD1 or TRBD2 (5 bases each). V was trimmed by 4 bases and J by 6 bases, leaving 29 bases between them. Germline loops: CDR1 SGHRS, CDR2 YFSETQ. This CDR3 region has 18 residues. The CDR3 nucleotides are TGCGCCAGCAGCCCTGTGGGGCTAGCAGTACTGCGGCTTGCCGAGCAGTACTTC. Translating it yields CASSPVGLAVLRLAEQYF. The full variable domain, completed using reference TRBV5-1 and TRBJ2-7, is KAGVTQTPRYLIKTRGQQVTLSCSPISGHRSVSWYQQTPGQGLQFLFEYFSETQRNKGNFPGRFSGRQFSNSRSEMNVSTLELGDSALYLCASSPVGLAVLRLAEQYFGPGTRLTVT.

This sequence joins TRBV7-2 and TRBJ2-1; TRBD1 might be the D (6 bases). Trimming took off 5 bases at V and 8 bases at J, with 13 bases between the two ends. This CDR3 is 13 amino acids long. Per the germline V gene, CDR1 is SGHTA and CDR2 is FQGNSA. CDR3: CASSLQGSHEQFF. DNA of the CDR3: TGTGCCAGCAGCCTACAGGGATCGCATGAGCAGTTCTTC.

The V gene is TRBV4-2, the J gene TRBJ2-5; no firm D call. The CDR3 totals 12 residues. V shed 5 bases and J shed 5 bases, with 9 bases lying between them. Germline V gene data show CDR1 as LGHNA and CDR2 as YNFKEQ. CDR3 DNA sequence: TGTGCCAGCAGCGAGACGAGGGAGACCCAGTACTTC. This encodes CASSETRETQYF.

This clonotype showed up many times. The rearrangement joins TRBV5-1 to TRBJ1-1, with 11 bases identical to TRBD1. This CDR3 spans 15 amino acids. CDR1 and CDR2 from the germline V gene are SGHRS and YFSETQ. V lost 6 bases, J lost 7 bases, and 11 bases stayed unmatched. In DNA form, the CDR3 reads TGCGCCAGCAACGGACAGGGGGCATTTGAGGGTGAAGCTTTCTTT. Its translation is CASNGQGAFEGEAFF.

V is TRBV6-6 and J is TRBJ2-7; D call uncertain. This CDR3 contains 14 residues. CDR1 MNHNY and CDR2 SVGAGI come from the germline V gene (reference sequence). V was clipped by 0 bases and J by 8 bases, with 14 bases between them. The DNA of the CDR3 is TGTGCCAGCAGTTACTCGATTCTGACCCGAAAGCAGTACTTC. The encoded protein is CASSYSILTRKQYF.

This clonotype was observed many times. The chain links TRBV28 to TRBJ1-5, with unresolved D. The CDR3 has 12 amino acids. Germline V gene data show CDR1 as MDHEN and CDR2 as SYDVKM. V dropped 8 bases and J dropped 0 bases, with 5 bases sitting between them. The CDR3 region is CASPDSNQPQHF. In DNA form, the CDR3 reads TGTGCCAGCCCGGATAGCAATCAGCCCCAGCATTTT.

This clonotype was seen many times. The chain links TRBV5-4 to TRBJ2-7, with 13 bases identical to TRBD2. The V gene end was trimmed by 4 bases and the J gene end by 0 bases; junction bases not matched to a gene: 13. The CDR3 is 19 residues long. Germline CDR1 and CDR2: SGHNT and YYREEE (reference sequence). CDR3: CASSPLPGLAGLSSYEQYF. The CDR3 bases are TGTGCCAGCAGCCCGCTCCCGGGACTAGCGGGGCTCTCCTCCTACGAGCAGTACTTC.

This clonotype has only a few counts. The J gene is TRBJ1-3, the V gene TRBV24-1; D gene uncertain. The germline V gene encodes CDR1 KGHDR and CDR2 SFDVKD. There are 13 residues in the CDR3. Deletions cut 5 bases from V and 4 bases from J, with 8 bases between. This chain's CDR3 is CATSASGGNTIYF. The DNA for the CDR3 is TGTGCCACCAGTGCGTCAGGAGGAAACACCATATATTTT.

CDR3 sequence reads: CASRRQSAAGELFF. DNA for the CDR3: TGTGCCAGCAGACGACAGAGCGCCGCCGGGGAGCTGTTTTTT. The gene calls are TRBV28 and TRBJ2-2, with a possible D match to TRBD1 (5 bases). V lost 6 bases and J lost 6, with 14 bases in between. This CDR3 is 14 amino acids long. Germline lookup yields CDR1 MDHEN and CDR2 SYDVKM.

This clonotype was counted many times. The chain is built from TRBV15 and TRBJ2-7; possible D gene TRBD1, 6 bases. This CDR3 has 12 residues. Trimming took off 3 bases at V and 6 bases at J, with 9 bases between the two ends. Germline lookup yields CDR1 LNHNV and CDR2 YYDKDF (reference sequence). The CDR3 DNA follows: TGTGCCACCAGCAGCAGGGGTCTCGAGCAGTACTTC. This sequence encodes CATSSRGLEQYF. Full variable domain (rest looked up from reference TRBV15 and TRBJ2-7): DAMVIQNPRYQVTQFGKPVTLSCSQTLNHNVMYWYQQKSSQAPKLLFHYYDKDFNNEADTPDNFQSRRPNTSFCFLDIRSPGLGDTAMYLCATSSRGLEQYFGPGTRLTVT.

The sample holds many counts of this clonotype. V gene TRBV5-1 combines with J gene TRBJ2-1; 14 bases line up with TRBD2. Trimming at V came to 2 bases and at J to 3 bases, leaving 4 bases not matched to a gene. The CDR3 is 17 amino acids. Germline CDR1 SGHRS, CDR2 YFSETQ. CDR3 in amino acids: CASSLGTSGRSYNEQFF. The CDR3 nucleotides are TGCGCCAGCAGCTTAGGGACTAGCGGGAGAAGCTACAATGAGCAGTTCTTC.

The sample holds a few counts of this clonotype. The chain employs TRBV19 and TRBJ2-5; TRBD1 agrees at 9 bases. Germline-derived CDR1 and CDR2 are LNHDA and SQIVND (reference sequence). The CDR3 contains 14 residues. V was pared by 3 bases and J by 5 bases, with 4 bases of the junction left unmatched. CDR3 residues: CASSITGGAETQYF. Written as DNA, the CDR3 is TGTGCCAGTAGTATCACAGGGGGCGCGGAGACCCAGTACTTC.

The V gene is TRBV6-5, the J gene TRBJ2-5; 7 bases align to TRBD1. J was trimmed by 4 bases and V by 2 bases; bases with no gene match: 16. In germline, CDR1 is MNHEY, CDR2 SVGAGI. The CDR3 covers 18 residues. CDR3 nucleotides: TGTGCCAGCAGTTACGGCGGGTTTGGCGAGGGGGCGGGAGAGACCCAGTACTTC. It translates to CASSYGGFGEGAGETQYF.